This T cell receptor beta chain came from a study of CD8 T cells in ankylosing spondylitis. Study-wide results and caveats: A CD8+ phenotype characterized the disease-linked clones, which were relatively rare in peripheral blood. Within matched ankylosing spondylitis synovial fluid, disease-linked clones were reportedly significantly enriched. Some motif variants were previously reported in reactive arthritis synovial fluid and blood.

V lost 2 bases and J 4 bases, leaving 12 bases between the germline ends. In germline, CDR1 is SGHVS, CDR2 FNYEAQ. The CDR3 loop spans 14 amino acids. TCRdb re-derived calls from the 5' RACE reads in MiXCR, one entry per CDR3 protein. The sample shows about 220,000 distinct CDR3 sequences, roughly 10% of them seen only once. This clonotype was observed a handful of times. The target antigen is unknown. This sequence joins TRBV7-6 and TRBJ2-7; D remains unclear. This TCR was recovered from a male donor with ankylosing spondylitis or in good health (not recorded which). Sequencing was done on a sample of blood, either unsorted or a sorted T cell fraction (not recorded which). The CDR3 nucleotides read TGTGCCAGCAGCTTATGGGGTCTCGGGTACGAGCAGTACTTC. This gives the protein CASSLWGLGYEQYF.